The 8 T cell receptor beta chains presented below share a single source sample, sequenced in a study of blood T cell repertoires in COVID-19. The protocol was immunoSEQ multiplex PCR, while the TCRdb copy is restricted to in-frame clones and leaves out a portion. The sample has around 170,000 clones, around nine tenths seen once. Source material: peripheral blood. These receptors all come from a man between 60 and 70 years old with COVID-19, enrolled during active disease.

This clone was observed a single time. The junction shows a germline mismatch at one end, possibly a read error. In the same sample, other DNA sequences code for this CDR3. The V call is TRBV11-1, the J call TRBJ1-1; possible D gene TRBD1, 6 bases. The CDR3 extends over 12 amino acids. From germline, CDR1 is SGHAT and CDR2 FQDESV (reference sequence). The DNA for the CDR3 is TGCGCCAGCAGCATCCCAGGGGTGATAGCTTTCTTT. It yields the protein CASSIPGVIAFF. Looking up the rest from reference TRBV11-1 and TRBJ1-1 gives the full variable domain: EAEVAQSPRYKITEKSQAVAFWCDPISGHATLYWYRQILGQGPELLVQFQDESVVDDSQLPKDRFSAERLKGVDSTLKIQPAELGDSAMYLCASSIPGVIAFFGQGTRLTVV.

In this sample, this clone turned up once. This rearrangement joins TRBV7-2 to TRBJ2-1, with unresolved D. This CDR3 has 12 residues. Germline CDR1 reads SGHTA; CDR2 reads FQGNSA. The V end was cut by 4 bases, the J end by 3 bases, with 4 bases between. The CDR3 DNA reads TGTGCCAGCAGCTCCTTCTACAATGAGCAGTTCTTC. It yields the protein CASSSFYNEQFF.

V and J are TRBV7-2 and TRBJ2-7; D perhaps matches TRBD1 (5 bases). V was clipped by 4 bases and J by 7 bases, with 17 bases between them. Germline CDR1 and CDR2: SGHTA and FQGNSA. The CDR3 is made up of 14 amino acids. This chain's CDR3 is CASSSKTVLGEQYF. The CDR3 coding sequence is TGTGCCAGCAGCTCCAAGACAGTGCTCGGTGAGCAGTACTTC.

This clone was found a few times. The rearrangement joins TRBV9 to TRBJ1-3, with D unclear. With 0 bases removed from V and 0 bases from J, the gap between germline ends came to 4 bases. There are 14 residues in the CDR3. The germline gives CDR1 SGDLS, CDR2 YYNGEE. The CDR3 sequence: CASSVVASGNTIYF. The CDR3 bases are TGTGCCAGCAGCGTAGTAGCCTCTGGAAACACCATATATTTT.

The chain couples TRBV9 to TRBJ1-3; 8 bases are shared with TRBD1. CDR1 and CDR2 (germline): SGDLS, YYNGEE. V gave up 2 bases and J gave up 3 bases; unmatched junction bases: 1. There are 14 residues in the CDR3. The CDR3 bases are TGTGCCAGCAGCGTGACAGGGGATGGAAACACCATATATTTT. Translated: CASSVTGDGNTIYF.

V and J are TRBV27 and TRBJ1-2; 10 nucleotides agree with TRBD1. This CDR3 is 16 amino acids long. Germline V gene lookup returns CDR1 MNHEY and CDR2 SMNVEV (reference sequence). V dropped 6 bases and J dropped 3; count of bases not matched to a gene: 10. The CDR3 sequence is CASRVTGGELYYGYTF. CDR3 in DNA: TGTGCCAGCAGAGTGACAGGGGGCGAGTTGTACTATGGCTACACCTTC.

The CDR3 coding sequence is TGTGCCAGCAGCCCCCCGGGGGTGGATAATTCACCCCTCCACTTT. This gives the protein CASSPPGVDNSPLHF. The rearrangement uses TRBV5-6 and TRBJ1-6, with TRBD1 as a possible D gene (5 bases). Germline V CDR1 and CDR2: SGHDT, YYEEEE. The CDR3 is 15 residues long. V dropped 4 bases and J dropped 5 bases, with 13 bases sitting between them.

The CDR3 region has the DNA TGTGCCACCAGTGATAGCGCGGGGGGTGGAGAGACCCAGTACTTC. Translation gives CATSDSAGGGETQYF. This sequence joins TRBV24-1 and TRBJ2-5; 8 nucleotides match TRBD2. The V gene end was trimmed by 3 bases and the J gene end by 4 bases; junction bases not matched to a gene: 6. This CDR3 contains 15 residues. Per the germline V gene, CDR1 is KGHDR and CDR2 is SFDVKD.